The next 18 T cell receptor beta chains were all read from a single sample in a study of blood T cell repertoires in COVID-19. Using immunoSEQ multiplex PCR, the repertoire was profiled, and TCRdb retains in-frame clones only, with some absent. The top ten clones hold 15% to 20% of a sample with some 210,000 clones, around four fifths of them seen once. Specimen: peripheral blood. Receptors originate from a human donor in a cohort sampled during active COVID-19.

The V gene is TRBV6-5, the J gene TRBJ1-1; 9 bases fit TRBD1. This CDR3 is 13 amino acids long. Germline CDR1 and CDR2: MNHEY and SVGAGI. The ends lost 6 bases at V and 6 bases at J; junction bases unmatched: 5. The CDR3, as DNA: TGTGCCAGCAGACTGACAGGGGGGGCTGAAGCTTTCTTT. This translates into CASRLTGGAEAFF.

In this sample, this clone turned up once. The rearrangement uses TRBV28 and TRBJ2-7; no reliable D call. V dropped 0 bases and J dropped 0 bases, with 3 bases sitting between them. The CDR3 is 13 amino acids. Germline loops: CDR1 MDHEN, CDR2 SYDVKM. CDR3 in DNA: TGTGCCAGCAGTTTATGGGCCTCCTACGAGCAGTACTTC. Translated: CASSLWASYEQYF.

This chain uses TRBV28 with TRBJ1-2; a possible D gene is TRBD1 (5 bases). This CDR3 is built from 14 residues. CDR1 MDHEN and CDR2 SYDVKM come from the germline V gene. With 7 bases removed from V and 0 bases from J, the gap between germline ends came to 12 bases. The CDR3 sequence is CASNQGFSNYGYTF. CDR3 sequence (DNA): TGTGCCAGCAACCAGGGATTTTCTAACTATGGCTACACCTTC.

CDR3 sequence (DNA): TGTGCCAGCTCACCACCGGGACAGCTGGAGCAGTACTTC. Its protein product is CASSPPGQLEQYF. The chain carries TRBV18 and TRBJ2-7, with TRBD1 matching 7 bases. The germline V gene encodes CDR1 KGHSH and CDR2 LQKENI. Losses at the gene ends were 0 bases for V and 7 bases for J; bases not matched to a gene: 3. The CDR3 contains 13 residues.

The chain's CDR3 is CASSLGRLAGNGEQYV. The CDR3 nucleotides are TGTGCCAGCAGCTTAGGGAGACTAGCGGGGAACGGGGAGCAGTACGTC. The chain carries TRBV7-6 and TRBJ2-7; 11 bases align to TRBD2. Trimming removed 1 base from V and 7 bases from J; junction bases left unmatched: 9. The germline gives CDR1 SGHVS, CDR2 FNYEAQ. The CDR3 totals 16 residues.

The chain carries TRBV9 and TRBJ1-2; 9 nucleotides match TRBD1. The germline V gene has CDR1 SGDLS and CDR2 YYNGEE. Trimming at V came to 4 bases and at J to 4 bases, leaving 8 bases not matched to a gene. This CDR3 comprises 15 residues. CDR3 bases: TGTGCCAGCAGCCTAGAAACAGGGGGCGGCTATGGCTACACCTTC. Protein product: CASSLETGGGYGYTF.

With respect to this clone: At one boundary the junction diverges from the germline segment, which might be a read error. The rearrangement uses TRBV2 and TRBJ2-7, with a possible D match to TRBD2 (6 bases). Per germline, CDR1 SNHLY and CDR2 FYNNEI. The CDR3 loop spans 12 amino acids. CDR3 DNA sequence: TGTGCCAGCAGCGGACTAAAAATGCTACCGCGCTTC. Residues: CASSGLKMLPRF.

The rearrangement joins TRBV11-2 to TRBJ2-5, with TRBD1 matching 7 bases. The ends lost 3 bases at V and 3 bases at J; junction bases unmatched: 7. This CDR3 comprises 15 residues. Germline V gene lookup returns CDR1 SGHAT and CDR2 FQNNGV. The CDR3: CASSLRTGTEETQYF. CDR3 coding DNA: TGTGCCAGCAGCTTGAGGACAGGTACGGAAGAGACCCAGTACTTC.

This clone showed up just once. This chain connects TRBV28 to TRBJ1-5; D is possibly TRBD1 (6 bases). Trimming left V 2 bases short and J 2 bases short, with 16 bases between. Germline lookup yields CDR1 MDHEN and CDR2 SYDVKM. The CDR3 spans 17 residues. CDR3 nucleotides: TGTGCCAGCAGTTTAGTAAGGGGGTACGGTGGCAATCAGCCCCAGCATTTT. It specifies CASSLVRGYGGNQPQHF.

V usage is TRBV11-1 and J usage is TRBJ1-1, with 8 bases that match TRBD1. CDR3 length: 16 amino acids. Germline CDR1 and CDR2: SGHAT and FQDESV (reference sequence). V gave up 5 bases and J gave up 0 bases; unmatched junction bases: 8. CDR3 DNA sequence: TGTGCCAGCAGCCCCAGGGGGCTACTGGTGAACACTGAAGCTTTCTTT. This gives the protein CASSPRGLLVNTEAFF.

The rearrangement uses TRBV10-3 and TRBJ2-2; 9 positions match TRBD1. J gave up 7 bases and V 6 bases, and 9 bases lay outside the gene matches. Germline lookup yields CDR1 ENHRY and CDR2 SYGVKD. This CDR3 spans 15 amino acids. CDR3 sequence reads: CAIRADRGLVGELFF. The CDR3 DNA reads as TGTGCCATCAGGGCCGACAGGGGGTTGGTCGGGGAGCTGTTTTTT.

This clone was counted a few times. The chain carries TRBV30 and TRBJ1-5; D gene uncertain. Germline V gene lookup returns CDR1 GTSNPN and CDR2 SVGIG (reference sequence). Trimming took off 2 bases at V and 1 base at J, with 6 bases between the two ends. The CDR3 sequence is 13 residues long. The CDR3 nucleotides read TGTGCCTGGAGTTATCAGAGCAATCAGCCCCAGCATTTT. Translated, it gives CAWSYQSNQPQHF.

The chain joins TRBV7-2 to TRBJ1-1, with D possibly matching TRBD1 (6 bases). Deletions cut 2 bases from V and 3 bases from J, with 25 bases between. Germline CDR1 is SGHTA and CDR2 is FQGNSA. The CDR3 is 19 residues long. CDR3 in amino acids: CASSLSTPRRQAPDTEAFF. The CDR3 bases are TGTGCCAGCAGCTTATCGACGCCCCGCAGACAGGCGCCGGACACTGAAGCTTTCTTT.

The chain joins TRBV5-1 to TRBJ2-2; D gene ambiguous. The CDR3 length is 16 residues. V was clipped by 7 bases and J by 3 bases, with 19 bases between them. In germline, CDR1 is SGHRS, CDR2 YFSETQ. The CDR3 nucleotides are TGCGCCAGCCACCCCGGGTCGATGGTACACACCGGGGAGCTGTTTTTT. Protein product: CASHPGSMVHTGELFF.

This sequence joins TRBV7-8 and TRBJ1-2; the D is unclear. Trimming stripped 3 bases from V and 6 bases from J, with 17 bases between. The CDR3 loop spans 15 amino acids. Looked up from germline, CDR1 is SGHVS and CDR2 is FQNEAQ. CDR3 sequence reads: CASSLRPGLGDGYTF. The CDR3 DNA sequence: TGTGCCAGCAGCTTGCGTCCGGGGTTGGGTGATGGCTACACCTTC.

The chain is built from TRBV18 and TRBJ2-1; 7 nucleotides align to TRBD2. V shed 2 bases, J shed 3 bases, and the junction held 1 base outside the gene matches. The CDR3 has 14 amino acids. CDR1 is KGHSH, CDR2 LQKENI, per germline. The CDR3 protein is CASSPGRDYNEQFF. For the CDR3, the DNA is TGTGCCAGCTCACCAGGGAGGGACTACAATGAGCAGTTCTTC.

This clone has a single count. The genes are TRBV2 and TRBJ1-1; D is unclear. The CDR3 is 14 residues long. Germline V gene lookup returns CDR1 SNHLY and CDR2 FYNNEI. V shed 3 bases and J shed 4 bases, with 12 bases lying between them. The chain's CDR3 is CASSDDLGFTEAFF. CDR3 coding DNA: TGTGCCAGCAGTGACGACCTAGGTTTCACTGAAGCTTTCTTT. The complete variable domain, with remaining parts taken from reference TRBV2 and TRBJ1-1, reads EPEVTQTPSHQVTQMGQEVILRCVPISNHLYFYWYRQILGQKVEFLVSFYNNEISEKSEIFDDQFSVERPDGSNFTLKIRSTKLEDSAMYFCASSDDLGFTEAFFGQGTRLTVV.

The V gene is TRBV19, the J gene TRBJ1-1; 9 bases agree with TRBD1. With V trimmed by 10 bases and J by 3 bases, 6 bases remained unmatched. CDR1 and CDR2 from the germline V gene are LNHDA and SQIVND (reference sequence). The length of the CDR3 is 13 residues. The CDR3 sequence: CATSGQGYTEAFF. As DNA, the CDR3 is TGTGCCACCTCGGGACAGGGATACACTGAAGCTTTCTTT.